These T cell receptor beta chains were read from a single sample in a study of cytomegalovirus exposure and HLA in healthy donors. Sequencing was performed with immunoSEQ multiplex PCR; in TCRdb, only in-frame clones are kept and a portion is missing. The sample lists about 85,000 clones, about four fifths occurring once. Sequencing was performed on PBMCs. Receptors were obtained from a man aged 50 to 59 in good health and CMV-seropositive. Each CDR3 is given with its conserved first and last residue. A D gene is named only where the DNA matches it firmly. Size is omitted from some rows. Given values are once, few, many or a class for expanded clones.

d_gene: TRBD1; v_gene: TRBV19; len: 15; j_gene: TRBJ1-4; abundance: .; CDR3aa: CASHINRGRMEKLFF; CDR3nt: TGTGCCAGTCATATTAACAGGGGGCGGATGGAAAAACTGTTTTTT
d_gene: TRBD2; v_gene: TRBV5-4; len: 16; j_gene: TRBJ2-1; abundance: .; CDR3aa: CASSLDGAGGPREQFF; CDR3nt: TGTGCCAGCAGCTTGGACGGAGCGGGAGGGCCGCGGGAGCAGTTCTTC
d_gene: .; v_gene: TRBV18; len: 19; j_gene: TRBJ1-3; abundance: .; CDR3aa: CASSPRAGSNTEKGGTIYF; CDR3nt: TGTGCCAGCTCACCACGGGCCGGGAGCAATACAGAAAAAGGTGGCACCATATATTTT
d_gene: TRBD2; v_gene: TRBV27; len: 15; j_gene: TRBJ2-7; abundance: .; CDR3aa: CASSSGLAGLYEQYF; CDR3nt: TGTGCCAGCAGTTCCGGACTAGCGGGCCTCTACGAGCAGTACTTC
d_gene: TRBD1; v_gene: TRBV9; len: 13; j_gene: TRBJ2-3; abundance: few; CDR3aa: CASSALNRGPQYF; CDR3nt: TGTGCCAGCAGCGCCTTGAACAGGGGGCCACAGTATTTT
d_gene: .; v_gene: TRBV7-6; len: 15; j_gene: TRBJ2-5; abundance: .; CDR3aa: CASSLLASGAETQYF; CDR3nt: TGTGCCAGCAGCTTACTGGCCTCAGGGGCAGAGACCCAGTACTTC
d_gene: TRBD1; v_gene: TRBV7-9; len: 15; j_gene: TRBJ1-2; abundance: .; CDR3aa: CASSSGTGSNYGYTF; CDR3nt: TGTGCCAGCAGCTCCGGGACAGGGTCTAACTATGGCTACACCTTC
d_gene: TRBD1; v_gene: TRBV30; len: 12; j_gene: TRBJ2-2; abundance: .; CDR3aa: CAWNRGTGELFF; CDR3nt: TGTGCCTGGAACAGGGGGACCGGGGAGCTGTTTTTT
d_gene: TRBD1; v_gene: TRBV2; len: 15; j_gene: TRBJ1-5; abundance: .; CDR3aa: CASKGQGAENQPQHF; CDR3nt: TGTGCCAGCAAAGGACAGGGGGCCGAGAATCAGCCCCAGCATTTT
d_gene: .; v_gene: TRBV27; len: 14; j_gene: TRBJ2-7; abundance: .; CDR3aa: CASSLSGFAYEQYF; CDR3nt: TGTGCCAGCAGTTTAAGCGGGTTCGCCTACGAGCAGTACTTC
d_gene: .; v_gene: TRBV19; len: 15; j_gene: TRBJ1-5; abundance: .; CDR3aa: CASSGTGYGNQPQHF; CDR3nt: TGTGCCAGTAGCGGAACAGGGTATGGCAATCAGCCCCAGCATTTT
d_gene: .; v_gene: TRBV9; len: 12; j_gene: TRBJ2-2; abundance: .; CDR3aa: CASSVVEWELFF; CDR3nt: TGTGCCAGCAGCGTAGTGGAGTGGGAGCTGTTTTTT
d_gene: .; v_gene: TRBV27; len: 15; j_gene: TRBJ2-5; abundance: .; CDR3aa: CASSFSGNPQETQYF; CDR3nt: TGTGCCAGCAGTTTTTCGGGGAATCCCCAAGAGACCCAGTACTTC
d_gene: TRBD2; v_gene: TRBV6-1; len: 13; j_gene: TRBJ2-1; abundance: .; CDR3aa: CASWTSGKDEQFF; CDR3nt: TGTGCCAGTTGGACTAGCGGGAAAGATGAGCAGTTCTTC
d_gene: TRBD1; v_gene: TRBV2; len: 19; j_gene: TRBJ2-6; abundance: .; CDR3aa: CASSVYGHRGQAGANGLTF; CDR3nt: TGTGCCAGCAGTGTCTACGGACACCGGGGACAGGCCGGGGCCAACGGCCTGACTTTC
d_gene: TRBD1; v_gene: TRBV11-2; len: 15; j_gene: TRBJ2-5; abundance: .; CDR3aa: CASSLGTGKGETQYF; CDR3nt: TGTGCCAGCAGCTTAGGGACAGGGAAGGGGGAGACCCAGTACTTC
d_gene: .; v_gene: TRBV19; len: 13; j_gene: TRBJ1-4; abundance: .; CDR3aa: CASSIVANEKLFF; CDR3nt: TGTGCCAGTAGTATAGTAGCCAATGAAAAACTGTTTTTT
d_gene: TRBD2; v_gene: TRBV5-8; len: 14; j_gene: TRBJ2-7; abundance: .; CDR3aa: CASSPGGAFDEQYF; CDR3nt: TGTGCCAGCAGCCCGGGGGGGGCTTTCGACGAGCAGTACTTC
d_gene: .; v_gene: TRBV2; len: 12; j_gene: TRBJ2-4; abundance: once; CDR3aa: CASSVGQNSQYF; CDR3nt: TGTGCCAGCAGCGTCGGACAAAACAGTCAGTACTTC
d_gene: TRBD1; v_gene: TRBV19; len: 17; j_gene: TRBJ2-1; abundance: .; CDR3aa: CASSISTTGGFYNEQFF; CDR3nt: TGTGCCAGTAGTATTAGTACCACAGGGGGCTTCTACAATGAGCAGTTCTTC
d_gene: TRBD1; v_gene: TRBV19; len: 17; j_gene: TRBJ2-6; abundance: few; CDR3aa: CASSRDSIYSGANVLTF; CDR3nt: TGTGCCAGTAGTCGGGACAGTATCTACTCTGGGGCCAACGTCCTGACTTTC
d_gene: TRBD1; v_gene: TRBV5-1; len: 15; j_gene: TRBJ1-4; abundance: .; CDR3aa: CASSIQGEMGEKLFF; CDR3nt: TGCGCCAGCAGCATTCAGGGGGAAATGGGGGAAAAACTGTTTTTT
d_gene: TRBD2; v_gene: TRBV9; len: 16; j_gene: TRBJ2-2; abundance: .; CDR3aa: CASSVVAGAGTGELFF; CDR3nt: TGTGCCAGCAGCGTAGTAGCGGGAGCTGGGACCGGGGAGCTGTTTTTT
d_gene: TRBD1; v_gene: TRBV7-2; len: 16; j_gene: TRBJ2-5; abundance: .; CDR3aa: CASSLVRTGHQETQYF; CDR3nt: TGTGCCAGCAGCTTAGTCCGGACAGGCCACCAAGAGACCCAGTACTTC
d_gene: .; v_gene: TRBV18; len: 12; j_gene: TRBJ1-4; abundance: .; CDR3aa: CASSPQGPKLFF; CDR3nt: TGTGCCAGCTCACCACAGGGGCCTAAACTGTTTTTT
d_gene: .; v_gene: TRBV25-1; len: 12; j_gene: TRBJ1-2; abundance: .; CDR3aa: CASSVEVYGYTF; CDR3nt: TGTGCCAGCAGTGTAGAGGTCTATGGCTACACCTTC
d_gene: .; v_gene: TRBV7-8; len: 16; j_gene: TRBJ1-5; abundance: .; CDR3aa: CASSARGNWRDQPQHF; CDR3nt: TGTGCCAGCAGCGCCCGCGGAAATTGGCGAGATCAGCCCCAGCATTTT
d_gene: TRBD1; v_gene: TRBV10-2; len: 15; j_gene: TRBJ2-5; abundance: once; CDR3aa: CASSGPGQGGETQYF; CDR3nt: TGCGCCAGCAGTGGCCCGGGACAGGGGGGGGAGACCCAGTACTTC
d_gene: .; v_gene: TRBV6-1; len: 13; j_gene: TRBJ1-2; abundance: .; CDR3aa: CASSPRTLRGYTF; CDR3nt: TGTGCCAGCAGTCCCAGGACTCTACGTGGCTACACCTTC
d_gene: .; v_gene: TRBV28; len: 14; j_gene: TRBJ2-7; abundance: .; CDR3aa: CASRPFDSIYEQYF; CDR3nt: TGTGCCAGCAGACCATTTGACAGCATATACGAGCAGTACTTC
d_gene: .; v_gene: TRBV10-3; len: 14; j_gene: TRBJ1-6; abundance: .; CDR3aa: CAISNPSEDSPLHF; CDR3nt: TGTGCCATCAGCAACCCTTCGGAGGATTCACCCCTCCACTTT
d_gene: .; v_gene: TRBV25-1; len: 14; j_gene: TRBJ2-4; abundance: .; CDR3aa: CASSGALAKNIQYF; CDR3nt: TGTGCCAGCAGTGGAGCGCTAGCCAAAAACATTCAGTACTTC
d_gene: .; v_gene: TRBV19; len: 14; j_gene: TRBJ2-2; abundance: .; CDR3aa: CASSQQGNTGELFF; CDR3nt: TGTGCCAGCAGCCAACAGGGTAACACCGGGGAGCTGTTTTTT
d_gene: TRBD2; v_gene: TRBV4-2; len: 17; j_gene: TRBJ2-7; abundance: .; CDR3aa: CASSQDHLAGGSYEQYF; CDR3nt: TGTGCCAGCAGCCAAGATCATCTAGCGGGAGGTTCCTACGAGCAGTACTTC
d_gene: TRBD2; v_gene: TRBV14; len: 14; j_gene: TRBJ2-1; abundance: .; CDR3aa: CASTTSGSFNEQFF; CDR3nt: TGTGCCAGCACGACGAGCGGGAGTTTCAATGAGCAGTTCTTC
d_gene: .; v_gene: TRBV18; len: 12; j_gene: TRBJ2-7; abundance: .; CDR3aa: CASSPTGYEQYF; CDR3nt: TGTGCCAGCTCACCTACAGGGTACGAGCAGTACTTC
d_gene: TRBD2; v_gene: TRBV2; len: 19; j_gene: TRBJ2-1; abundance: .; CDR3aa: CASSVSQGLIRGVGDEQFF; CDR3nt: TGTGCCAGCAGTGTTTCTCAGGGACTAATTAGGGGCGTAGGCGATGAGCAGTTCTTC
d_gene: .; v_gene: TRBV10-2; len: 12; j_gene: TRBJ2-7; abundance: few; CDR3aa: CASSDLGHQQYF; CDR3nt: TGCGCCAGCAGTGACTTAGGACACCAGCAGTACTTC
d_gene: TRBD1; v_gene: TRBV7-8; len: 17; j_gene: TRBJ1-1; abundance: few; CDR3aa: CASSVPGQGVLVTEAFF; CDR3nt: TGTGCCAGCAGCGTTCCGGGACAGGGAGTGTTGGTCACTGAAGCTTTCTTT
d_gene: TRBD1; v_gene: TRBV5-8; len: 15; j_gene: TRBJ1-4; abundance: .; CDR3aa: CASSLGGGTNEKLFF; CDR3nt: TGTGCCAGCAGCTTGGGAGGGGGCACTAATGAAAAACTGTTTTTT
d_gene: .; v_gene: TRBV29-1; len: 12; j_gene: TRBJ2-7; abundance: .; CDR3aa: CSVDQGSYEQYF; CDR3nt: TGCAGCGTTGACCAGGGCTCCTACGAGCAGTACTTC
d_gene: .; v_gene: TRBV7-9; len: 14; j_gene: TRBJ2-3; abundance: once; CDR3aa: CASSVIDGADTQYF; CDR3nt: TGTGCCAGCAGCGTCATAGACGGGGCAGATACGCAGTATTTT
d_gene: .; v_gene: TRBV30; len: 13; j_gene: TRBJ1-1; abundance: .; CDR3aa: CAWSPQVNTEAFF; CDR3nt: TGTGCCTGGAGCCCACAGGTGAACACTGAAGCTTTCTTT
d_gene: .; v_gene: TRBV19; len: 14; j_gene: TRBJ2-7; abundance: once; CDR3aa: CASNPLGSAGEQYF; CDR3nt: TGTGCCAGTAATCCCCTTGGTAGCGCAGGCGAGCAGTACTTC
d_gene: TRBD1; v_gene: TRBV4-1; len: 16; j_gene: TRBJ1-1; abundance: once; CDR3aa: CASSQEHDRDHTEAFF; CDR3nt: TGCGCCAGCAGCCAGGAACATGACAGGGACCACACTGAAGCTTTCTTT
d_gene: .; v_gene: TRBV14; len: 14; j_gene: TRBJ2-4; abundance: .; CDR3aa: CASSQDRSKNIQYF; CDR3nt: TGTGCCAGCAGCCAAGATCGGAGCAAAAACATTCAGTACTTC
d_gene: .; v_gene: TRBV7-9; len: 15; j_gene: TRBJ1-3; abundance: .; CDR3aa: CASSYGSSGGNTIYF; CDR3nt: TGTGCCAGCAGCTACGGATCGAGCGGTGGAAACACCATATATTTT